A selection of T cell receptor beta chains follows, all from one sample in a study of blood T cell repertoires in COVID-19. Sequenced by immunoSEQ multiplex PCR; TCRdb stores in-frame clones only, minus some. Of roughly 220,000 clones in the sample, more than 75% were seen once. What was sequenced was peripheral blood. The receptors come from a woman of 80 years or more with COVID-19, enrolled during active disease. CDR3s include the opening cysteine and the closing phenylalanine or tryptophan. Fields, in order: CDR3 DNA, CDR3 protein, V gene, clone size, D gene, J gene. D genes are given only for firm matches. Not all rows give a size; the values are once, few, many and, for expanded clones, a class.

DNA: TGCGCCAGCAGCTTAATCGGACAGGGGAACACCGGGGAGCTGTTTTTT
CDR3: CASSLIGQGNTGELFF
V: TRBV5-1
size: -
D: TRBD1
J: TRBJ2-2

DNA: TGTGCCACCAGTGATCGGTTGGGGCGCTATTACAATGAGCAGTTCTTC
CDR3: CATSDRLGRYYNEQFF
V: TRBV24-1
size: -
D: -
J: TRBJ2-1

DNA: TGTGCCAGCAGCCCCCAGTACGGGGAGCTGTTTTTT
CDR3: CASSPQYGELFF
V: TRBV7-8
size: -
D: -
J: TRBJ2-2

DNA: TGCGCCAGCAGCTTGCGGGACTCCGGGGTAGGGGGCTACACCTTC
CDR3: CASSLRDSGVGGYTF
V: TRBV5-1
size: -
D: -
J: TRBJ1-2

DNA: TGTGCCAGCAGCCAGATCCAGGGGGCAGGTACTGAAGCTTTCTTT
CDR3: CASSQIQGAGTEAFF
V: TRBV5-4
size: -
D: TRBD1
J: TRBJ1-1

DNA: TGTGCCAGCAGATCAACAGGGAACAATCAGCCCCAGCATTTT
CDR3: CASRSTGNNQPQHF
V: TRBV2
size: -
D: -
J: TRBJ1-5

DNA: TGTGCCAGCAGTTACTATTACGGGACAAAGGGTAATCAGCCCCAGCATTTT
CDR3: CASSYYYGTKGNQPQHF
V: TRBV6-2/TRBV6-3
size: once
D: -
J: TRBJ1-5

DNA: TGTGCCAGCAGTAGATATAACGAGGGAAAACTGTTTTTT
CDR3: CASSRYNEGKLFF
V: TRBV12-3/TRBV12-4
size: few
D: -
J: TRBJ1-4

DNA: TGTGCCAGCAGTTGGGACAGGGCTCAAGAGACCCAGTACTTC
CDR3: CASSWDRAQETQYF
V: TRBV7-8
size: once
D: TRBD1
J: TRBJ2-5

DNA: TGTGCCAGCAGCCCGGGGACAACGTGGGCCTACGAGCAGTACTTC
CDR3: CASSPGTTWAYEQYF
V: TRBV7-2
size: -
D: -
J: TRBJ2-7

DNA: TGCGCCAGCAGGACGGATTGGGGAGGCGGAAACACCATATATTTT
CDR3: CASRTDWGGGNTIYF
V: TRBV5-1
size: few
D: -
J: TRBJ1-3

DNA: TGCGCCAGCAGCTTGGGGGCGCCCTCTGGAAACACCATATATTTT
CDR3: CASSLGAPSGNTIYF
V: TRBV5-1
size: -
D: -
J: TRBJ1-3

DNA: TGTGCCTGGAGCTCTAGCAATCAGCCCCAGCATTTT
CDR3: CAWSSSNQPQHF
V: TRBV30
size: -
D: -
J: TRBJ1-5

DNA: TGTGCCAGCAGTTTTAGCGGGGGGCCCACAGATACGCAGTATTTT
CDR3: CASSFSGGPTDTQYF
V: TRBV27
size: -
D: TRBD2
J: TRBJ2-3

DNA: TGTGCCAGCACTACGGACAGGGTCGGAAACACCATATATTTT
CDR3: CASTTDRVGNTIYF
V: TRBV2
size: -
D: TRBD1
J: TRBJ1-3

DNA: TGTGCCTGGAGCACACCCGGGGGCACTGAAGCTTTCTTT
CDR3: CAWSTPGGTEAFF
V: TRBV30
size: -
D: -
J: TRBJ1-1

DNA: TGTGCCAGCAGCCCGATTACGGGACAGGGGACCTCGGGCTACACCTTC
CDR3: CASSPITGQGTSGYTF
V: TRBV7-8
size: -
D: TRBD1
J: TRBJ1-2

DNA: TGTGCCAGCAGCCATGGACTAGCGGGGGGCCAGAATGAGCAGTTCTTC
CDR3: CASSHGLAGGQNEQFF
V: TRBV13
size: -
D: TRBD2
J: TRBJ2-1